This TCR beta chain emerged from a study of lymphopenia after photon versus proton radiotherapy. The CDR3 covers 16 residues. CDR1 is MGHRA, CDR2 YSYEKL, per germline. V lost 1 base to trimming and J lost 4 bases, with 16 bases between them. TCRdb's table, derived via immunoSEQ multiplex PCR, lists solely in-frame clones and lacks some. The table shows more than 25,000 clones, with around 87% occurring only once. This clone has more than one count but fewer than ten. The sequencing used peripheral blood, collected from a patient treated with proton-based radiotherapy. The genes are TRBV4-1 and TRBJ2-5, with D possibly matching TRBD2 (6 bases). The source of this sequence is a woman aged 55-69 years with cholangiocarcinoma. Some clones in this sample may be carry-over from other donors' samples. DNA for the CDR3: TGCGCCAGCAGCCAAGTGGGCCAGCGGCGGGGAGAGACCCAGTACTTC. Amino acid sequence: CASSQVGQRRGETQYF.